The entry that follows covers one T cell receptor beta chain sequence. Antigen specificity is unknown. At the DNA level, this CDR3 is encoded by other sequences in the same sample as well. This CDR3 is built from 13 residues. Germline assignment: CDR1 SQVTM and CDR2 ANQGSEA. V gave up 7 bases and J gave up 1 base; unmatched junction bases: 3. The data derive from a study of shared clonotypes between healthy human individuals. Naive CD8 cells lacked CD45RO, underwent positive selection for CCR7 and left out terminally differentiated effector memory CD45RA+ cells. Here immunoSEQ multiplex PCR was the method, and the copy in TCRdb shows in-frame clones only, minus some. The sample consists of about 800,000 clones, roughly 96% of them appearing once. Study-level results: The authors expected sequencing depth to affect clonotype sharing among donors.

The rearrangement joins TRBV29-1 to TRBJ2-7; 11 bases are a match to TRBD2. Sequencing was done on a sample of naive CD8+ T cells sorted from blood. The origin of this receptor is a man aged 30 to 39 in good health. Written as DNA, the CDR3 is TGCAGCGCCGGACTAGCGGGTTCCTACGAGCAGTACTTC. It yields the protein CSAGLAGSYEQYF.